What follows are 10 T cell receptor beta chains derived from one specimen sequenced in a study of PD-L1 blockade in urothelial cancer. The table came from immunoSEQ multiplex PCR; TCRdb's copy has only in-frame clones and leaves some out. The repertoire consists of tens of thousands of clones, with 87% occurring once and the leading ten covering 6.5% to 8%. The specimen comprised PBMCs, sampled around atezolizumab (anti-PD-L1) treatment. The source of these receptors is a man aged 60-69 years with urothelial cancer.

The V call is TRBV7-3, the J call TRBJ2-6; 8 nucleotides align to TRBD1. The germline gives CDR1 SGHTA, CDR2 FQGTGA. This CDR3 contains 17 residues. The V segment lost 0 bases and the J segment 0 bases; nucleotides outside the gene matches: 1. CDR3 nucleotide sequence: TGTGCCAGCAGCTTAACGGGACAGGCCTCTGGGGCCAACGTCCTGACTTTC. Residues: CASSLTGQASGANVLTF.

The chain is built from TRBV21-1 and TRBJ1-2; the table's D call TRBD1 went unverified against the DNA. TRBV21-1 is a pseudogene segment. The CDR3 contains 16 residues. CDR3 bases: TGTGCCAGCAGCAGGGGGACAGGGTGGCCCAACTATGGCTACACCTTC. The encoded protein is CASSRGTGWPNYGYTF.

The CDR3 region is CASRPGTGSSGYQETQYF. The CDR3 DNA reads TGTGCCAGCAGACCCGGGACGGGGAGTAGCGGGTACCAAGAGACCCAGTACTTC. This sequence joins TRBV5-4 and TRBJ2-5; 7 nucleotides align to TRBD2. The trim removed 5 bases at V and 0 bases at J, leaving 16 bases unmatched. The germline V gene has CDR1 SGHNT and CDR2 YYREEE (reference sequence). CDR3 size: 18 residues.

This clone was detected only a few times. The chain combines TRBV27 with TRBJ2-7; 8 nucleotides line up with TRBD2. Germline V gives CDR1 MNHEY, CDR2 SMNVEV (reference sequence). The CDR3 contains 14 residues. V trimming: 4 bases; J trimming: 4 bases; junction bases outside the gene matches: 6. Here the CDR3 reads CASSSLAGLYEQYF. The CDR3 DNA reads TGTGCCAGCAGTTCTTTAGCGGGGCTGTACGAGCAGTACTTC.

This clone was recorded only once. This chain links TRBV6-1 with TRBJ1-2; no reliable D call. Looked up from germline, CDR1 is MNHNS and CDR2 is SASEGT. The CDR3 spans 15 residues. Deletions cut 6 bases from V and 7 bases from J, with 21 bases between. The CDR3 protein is CASRAAYTTFSGYTF. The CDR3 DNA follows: TGTGCCAGCAGGGCAGCGTACACCACGTTCTCTGGCTACACCTTC.

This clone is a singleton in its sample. The chain's CDR3 is CAISGGILRSGSEQYF. The CDR3 nucleotides read TGTGCCATCAGTGGGGGTATTTTACGCTCGGGGAGCGAGCAGTACTTC. The V call is TRBV10-3, the J call TRBJ2-7; possibly TRBD2 for D (5 bases). CDR3 length equals 16 residues. Per germline, CDR1 ENHRY and CDR2 SYGVKD. Trimming shortened V by 4 bases and J by 6 bases, and 22 bases separated the two germline ends.

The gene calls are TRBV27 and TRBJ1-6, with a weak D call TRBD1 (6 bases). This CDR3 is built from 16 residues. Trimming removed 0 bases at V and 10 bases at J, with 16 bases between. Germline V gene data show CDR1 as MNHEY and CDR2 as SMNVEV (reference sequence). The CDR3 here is CASSLSGQSEGSPLHF. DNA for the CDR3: TGTGCCAGCAGTTTATCCGGACAGAGCGAGGGGTCACCCCTCCACTTT.

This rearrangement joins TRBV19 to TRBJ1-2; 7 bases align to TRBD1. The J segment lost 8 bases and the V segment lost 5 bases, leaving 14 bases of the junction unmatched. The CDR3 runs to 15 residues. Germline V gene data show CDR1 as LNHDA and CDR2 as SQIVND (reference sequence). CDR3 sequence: CASSWTGRSTGGYTF. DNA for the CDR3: TGTGCCAGTAGTTGGACAGGCCGATCGACCGGAGGCTACACCTTC.

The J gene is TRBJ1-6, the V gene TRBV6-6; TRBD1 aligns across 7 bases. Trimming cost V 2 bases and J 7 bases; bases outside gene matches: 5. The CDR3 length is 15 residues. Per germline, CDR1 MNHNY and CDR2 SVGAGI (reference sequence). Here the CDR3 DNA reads TGTGCCAGCAGTTACGGGGGCAGGGGGAATTCACCCCTCCACTTT. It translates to CASSYGGRGNSPLHF.

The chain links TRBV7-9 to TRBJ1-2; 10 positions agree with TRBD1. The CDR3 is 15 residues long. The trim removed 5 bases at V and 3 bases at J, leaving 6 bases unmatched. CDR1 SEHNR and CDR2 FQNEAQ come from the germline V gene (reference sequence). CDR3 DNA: TGTGCCAGCAGCCCCAGACAGGGGGCGGACTATGGCTACACCTTC. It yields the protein CASSPRQGADYGYTF.